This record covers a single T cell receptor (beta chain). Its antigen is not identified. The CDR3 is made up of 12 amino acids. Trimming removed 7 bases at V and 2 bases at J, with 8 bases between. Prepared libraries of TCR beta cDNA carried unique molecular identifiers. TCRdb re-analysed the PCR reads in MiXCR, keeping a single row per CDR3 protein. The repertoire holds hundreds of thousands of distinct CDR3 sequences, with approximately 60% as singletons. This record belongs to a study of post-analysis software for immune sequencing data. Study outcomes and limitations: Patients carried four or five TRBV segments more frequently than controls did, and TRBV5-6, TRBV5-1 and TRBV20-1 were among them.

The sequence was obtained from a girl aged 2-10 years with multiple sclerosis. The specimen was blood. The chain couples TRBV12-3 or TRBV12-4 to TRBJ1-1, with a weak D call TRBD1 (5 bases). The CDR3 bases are TGTGCCAGCACGGGGGATAACACTGAAGCTTTCTTT. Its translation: CASTGDNTEAFF.